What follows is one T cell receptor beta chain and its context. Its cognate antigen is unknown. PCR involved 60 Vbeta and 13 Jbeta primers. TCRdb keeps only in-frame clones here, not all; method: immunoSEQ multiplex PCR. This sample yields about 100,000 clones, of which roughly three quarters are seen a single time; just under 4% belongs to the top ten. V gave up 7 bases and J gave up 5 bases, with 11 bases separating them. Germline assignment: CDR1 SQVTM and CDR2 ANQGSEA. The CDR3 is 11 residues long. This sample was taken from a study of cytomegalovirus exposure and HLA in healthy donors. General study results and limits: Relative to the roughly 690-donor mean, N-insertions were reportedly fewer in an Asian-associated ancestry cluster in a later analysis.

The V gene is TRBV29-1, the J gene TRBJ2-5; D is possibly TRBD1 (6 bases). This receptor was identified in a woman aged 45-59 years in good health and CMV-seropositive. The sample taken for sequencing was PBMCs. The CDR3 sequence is CSGSRGETQYF. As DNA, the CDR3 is TGCAGCGGTTCTAGGGGGGAGACCCAGTACTTC.